The rows below give T cell receptor beta chains drawn from one sample of a study of human T cells and chemical hapten exposure. TCRdb independently ran MiXCR on the RACE reads; one entry per CDR3 protein. Counted here are roughly 380,000 distinct CDR3 sequences, 5.1% occurring once; the ten biggest clones make up 2% to 3%. The sequencing here drew on whole blood, taken in connection with sensitization to the hapten diphenylcyclopropenone (DPC). These receptors were collected from a woman aged 50 to 60 with alopecia areata. Some clones in this sample may be carry-over from other donors' samples. CDR3s include the opening cysteine and the closing phenylalanine or tryptophan. D genes are given only for firm matches. Size is omitted from some rows. Given values are once, few, many or a class for expanded clones.

13	TRBV6-1	NA	TRBJ1-1	few	CASTLEPTAEAFF	TGTGCCAGCACCCTAGAGCCGACAGCTGAAGCTTTCTTT
14	TRBV6-5	NA	TRBJ2-7	NA	CASSLLPTPYEQYF	TGTGCCAGCAGCCTCCTACCAACCCCCTACGAGCAGTACTTC
14	TRBV6-2/TRBV6-3	NA	TRBJ2-6	NA	CASTLTSGANVLTF	TGTGCCAGCACCCTGACGAGCGGGGCCAACGTCCTGACTTTC
14	TRBV10-3	NA	TRBJ2-1	many	CAISGVGQHGEQFF	TGTGCCATCAGTGGGGTGGGCCAACATGGTGAGCAGTTCTTC
15	TRBV10-3	NA	TRBJ1-5	many	CAISESRDGYQPQHF	TGTGCCATCAGTGAGTCTCGAGACGGGTATCAGCCCCAGCATTTT
14	TRBV3-1	TRBD1	TRBJ1-5	few	CASSRTGSKQPQHF	TGTGCCAGCAGCCGGACAGGGTCCAAACAGCCCCAGCATTTT
16	TRBV12-3/TRBV12-4	TRBD2	TRBJ2-1	many	CASSFELAGWYNEQFF	TGTGCCAGCAGTTTCGAATTAGCGGGATGGTACAATGAGCAGTTCTTC
14	TRBV2	TRBD2	TRBJ2-3	many	CASGGLGSTDTQYF	TGTGCCAGCGGTGGACTAGGAAGCACAGATACGCAGTATTTT
20	TRBV3-1	TRBD1	TRBJ1-1	NA	CASSQRPGQGARLSNTEAFF	TGTGCCAGCAGCCAACGGCCGGGACAGGGGGCTCGTTTGTCGAACACTGAAGCTTTCTTT
18	TRBV6-6	NA	TRBJ2-1	many	CASSYFGPFGDSYNEQFF	TGTGCCAGCAGTTACTTCGGTCCCTTTGGGGACTCCTACAATGAGCAGTTCTTC
15	TRBV20-1	NA	TRBJ2-5	many	CSASDGASPMGTQYF	TGCAGTGCTAGTGACGGTGCGAGCCCGATGGGGACCCAGTACTTC
15	TRBV12-3/TRBV12-4	TRBD2	TRBJ2-5	few	CASSSSGRADGTQYF	TGTGCCAGCAGTAGTAGCGGGAGGGCCGACGGGACCCAGTACTTC
15	TRBV15	NA	TRBJ2-1	few	CATSTTFFGGNEQFF	TGTGCCACCAGCACAACTTTCTTCGGGGGCAATGAGCAGTTCTTC
14	TRBV10-3	TRBD2	TRBJ2-4	few	CATGTSGTQNIQYF	TGTGCCACAGGGACTAGCGGGACCCAAAACATTCAGTACTTC
16	TRBV6-2/TRBV6-3	TRBD2	TRBJ2-3	many	CASSYDGTSNTDTQYF	TGTGCCAGCAGTTACGACGGGACTAGTAATACAGATACGCAGTATTTT
15	TRBV6-5	TRBD2	TRBJ2-1	few	CASSVTSGRSGEQFF	TGTGCCAGCAGCGTAACTAGCGGGAGGTCTGGTGAGCAGTTCTTC
13	TRBV29-1	NA	TRBJ2-1	NA	CSLMGLSYNEQFF	TGCAGCCTCATGGGGCTCTCCTACAATGAGCAGTTCTTC
15	TRBV5-6	TRBD1	TRBJ1-6	NA	CASSSATGSASPLHF	TGTGCCAGCAGCTCAGCGACAGGGAGTGCTTCACCCCTCCACTTT
15	TRBV7-2	TRBD1	TRBJ1-5	few	CASSHRTGGVQPQHF	TGTGCCAGCAGCCACCGGACAGGGGGCGTGCAGCCCCAGCATTTT
13	TRBV29-1	NA	TRBJ1-1	many	CSVGSGGDTEAFF	TGCAGCGTTGGATCCGGGGGGGACACTGAAGCTTTCTTT
14	TRBV4-2	NA	TRBJ1-2	many	CASSPDRQGYGYTF	TGTGCCAGCAGCCCCGATCGGCAGGGTTATGGCTACACCTTC
14	TRBV4-2	NA	TRBJ2-1	NA	CASSQLAFDNEQFF	TGTGCCAGCAGCCAACTAGCGTTTGACAATGAGCAGTTCTTC
15	TRBV20-1	NA	TRBJ2-1	few	CSASPGSHIAVEQFF	TGCAGTGCAAGCCCGGGCTCCCATATCGCCGTTGAGCAGTTCTTC
18	TRBV5-5	TRBD2	TRBJ2-3	many	CASSLGTSLAGVSDTQYF	TGTGCCAGCAGCTTGGGCACGTCACTAGCGGGAGTCTCAGATACGCAGTATTTT
15	TRBV28	TRBD1	TRBJ2-3	NA	CASSFSQGGTDTQYF	TGTGCCAGCAGTTTTAGCCAGGGGGGCACAGATACGCAGTATTTT
12	TRBV20-1	TRBD1	TRBJ1-1	few	CSAMTGSTEAFF	TGCAGTGCTATGACAGGGTCCACTGAAGCTTTCTTT
12	TRBV28	NA	TRBJ2-6	many	CATLVGANVLTF	TGTGCCACCTTGGTGGGGGCCAACGTCCTGACTTTC
13	TRBV4-3	NA	TRBJ1-1	many	CASSQVMNTEAFF	TGTGCCAGCAGCCAAGTCATGAACACTGAAGCTTTCTTT
15	TRBV12-3/TRBV12-4	TRBD1	TRBJ1-5	many	CASSTGGSSNQPQHF	TGTGCCAGCAGTACAGGGGGGAGTAGCAATCAGCCCCAGCATTTT
16	TRBV7-8	TRBD1	TRBJ1-6	NA	CASSRTGSSYNSPLHF	TGTGCCAGCAGCCGGACAGGCAGCTCCTATAATTCACCCCTCCACTTT
12	TRBV20-1	NA	TRBJ2-7	NA	CSAADGVGEQYF	TGCAGTGCGGCCGACGGAGTCGGCGAGCAGTACTTC
15	TRBV12-3/TRBV12-4	TRBD1	TRBJ2-3	many	CASSWDRASTDTQYF	TGTGCCAGCAGTTGGGACAGGGCGAGCACAGATACGCAGTATTTT
15	TRBV7-9	TRBD1	TRBJ1-1	many	CASDSTPTGGGQAFF	TGTGCCAGCGACTCTACACCTACAGGGGGCGGCCAAGCTTTCTTT
16	TRBV24-1	NA	TRBJ2-6	many	CATSDPDGSGANVLTF	TGTGCCACCAGTGATCCGGACGGATCTGGGGCCAACGTCCTGACTTTC
14	TRBV29-1	TRBD1	TRBJ2-5	many	CSVSDRGPQETQYF	TGCAGCGTTTCCGACAGGGGGCCACAAGAGACCCAGTACTTC
20	TRBV7-8	TRBD1	TRBJ2-3	few	CASSLPPRRTGSGGTDTQYF	TGTGCCAGCAGCTTACCCCCACGCCGGACAGGGTCGGGTGGCACAGATACGCAGTATTTT
12	TRBV6-6	NA	TRBJ2-1	many	CASSYSRNEQFF	TGTGCCAGCAGTTACTCACGCAATGAGCAGTTCTTC
15	TRBV7-2	NA	TRBJ2-3	NA	CASSLTAGYTDTQYF	TGTGCCAGCAGCTTAACAGCAGGATACACAGATACGCAGTATTTT
15	TRBV5-1	TRBD1	TRBJ1-1	many	CASSLFTGVNTEAFF	TGCGCCAGCAGCTTGTTTACAGGGGTGAACACTGAAGCTTTCTTT
12	TRBV6-5	NA	TRBJ2-7	few	CASTGPDRGQYF	TGTGCCAGCACCGGACCGGATCGAGGGCAGTACTTC
13	TRBV27	NA	TRBJ1-4	many	CAASTVAGEKLFF	TGTGCCGCCTCGACGGTGGCCGGTGAAAAACTGTTTTTT
15	TRBV7-8	NA	TRBJ1-6	few	CASSPQGSYNSPLHF	TGTGCCAGCAGCCCTCAGGGCTCCTATAATTCACCCCTCCACTTT
15	TRBV10-3	TRBD1	TRBJ2-5	many	CAISGDRGSKETQYF	TGTGCCATCAGTGGAGACAGGGGATCGAAAGAGACCCAGTACTTC
16	TRBV20-1	NA	TRBJ2-7	many	CSARERRIELSYEQYF	TGCAGTGCTAGAGAAAGACGGATCGAGCTCTCCTACGAGCAGTACTTC
13	TRBV30	TRBD1	TRBJ2-7	few	CAWTRRDSYEQYF	TGTGCCTGGACCCGCCGGGACAGCTACGAGCAGTACTTC
15	TRBV7-9	TRBD2	TRBJ2-7	many	CASSLTSGGDYEQYF	TGTGCCAGCAGCTTAACTAGCGGGGGCGACTACGAGCAGTACTTC
17	TRBV3-1	TRBD1	TRBJ2-2	many	CASSQDGRGQDTGELFF	TGTGCCAGCAGCCAAGACGGAAGGGGGCAAGACACCGGGGAGCTGTTTTTT
15	TRBV7-6	TRBD2	TRBJ2-7	many	CASSLYSGETYEQYF	TGTGCCAGCAGCTTGTACAGCGGGGAAACCTACGAGCAGTACTTC
15	TRBV9	NA	TRBJ2-1	few	CASSVAVSSYNEQFF	TGTGCCAGCAGCGTAGCGGTTAGCTCCTACAATGAGCAGTTCTTC
12	TRBV29-1	NA	TRBJ1-1	many	CSVQTVNTEAFF	TGCAGCGTACAGACAGTGAACACTGAAGCTTTCTTT
13	TRBV6-4	NA	TRBJ1-1	NA	CASSDRGCTEAFF	TGTGCCAGCAGTGACAGGGGGTGCACTGAAGCTTTCTTT